What follows are 26 T cell receptor beta chains derived from one specimen sequenced in a study of T-cell reconstitution after alpha-beta-depleted transplantation in children. It was with unique molecular identifiers that the TCRbeta library was prepared. TCRdb re-derived calls from the PCR reads in MiXCR, one entry per CDR3 protein. The sample holds 750,000 to 950,000 distinct CDR3 sequences; roughly 15% are singletons and the top ten take 5%. The material was PBMCs, mostly from graft donor cells, obtained 360 days after TCRalphabeta/CD19-depleted stem cell transplant. All receptors derive from a male patient between 10 and 17 years old who had a stem cell transplant for acute lymphoblastic leukemia, so the T cells may come from the graft donor.

This clonotype occurred a few times. The rearrangement links TRBV7-9 to TRBJ2-1; 10 nucleotides align to TRBD1. There are 15 residues in the CDR3. After removal of 5 bases from V and 9 bases from J, the junction contained 10 bases not matched to a gene. Per germline, CDR1 SEHNR and CDR2 FQNEAQ (reference sequence). The CDR3 DNA reads as TGTGCCAGCAGCGCGCTTGGGACAGGGGTGGTTGAGCAGTTCTTC. As protein: CASSALGTGVVEQFF.

This clonotype occurred a few times. The chain is built from TRBV7-9 and TRBJ2-2; 10 bases map to TRBD2. The CDR3 extends over 16 amino acids. Losses at the gene ends were 7 bases for V and 4 bases for J; bases not matched to a gene: 9. From germline, CDR1 is SEHNR and CDR2 FQNEAQ (reference sequence). CDR3 in amino acids: CASTIPGLALTGELFF. DNA of the CDR3: TGTGCCAGCACGATACCGGGACTAGCGCTCACCGGGGAGCTGTTTTTT.

This clonotype has at least ten counts. One end of the junction is discordant with germline, which a read error may explain. The chain combines TRBV5-1 with TRBJ2-3; perhaps TRBD2 as D (5 bases). This CDR3 spans 13 amino acids. The V gene's germline CDR1 is SGHRS and CDR2 YFSETQ. This CDR3 reads CASSPGGTDTQYF. Written as DNA, the CDR3 is TGTGCCAGCAGCCCCGGGGGCACAGATACGCAGTATTTT.

The chain uses TRBV19 and TRBJ1-5; D is possibly TRBD1 (6 bases). The CDR3 spans 13 residues. V lost 5 bases, J lost 9 bases, and 14 bases lay in between. The germline gives CDR1 LNHDA, CDR2 SQIVND (reference sequence). CDR3 in amino acids: CASSLRGMGPQHF. CDR3 in DNA: TGTGCCAGTAGTCTCAGGGGCATGGGGCCCCAGCATTTT.

The rearrangement uses TRBV5-1 and TRBJ2-2, with TRBD1 as a possible D gene (6 bases). The CDR3 consists of 16 residues. Germline assignment: CDR1 SGHRS and CDR2 YFSETQ. Trimming stripped 0 bases from V and 1 base from J, with 10 bases between. The CDR3 reads CASSLAPRGNTGELFF. The CDR3 coding sequence is TGCGCCAGCAGCTTGGCCCCCAGGGGGAACACCGGGGAGCTGTTTTTT. The full variable domain, with the rest looked up from reference TRBV5-1 and TRBJ2-2, is KAGVTQTPRYLIKTRGQQVTLSCSPISGHRSVSWYQQTPGQGLQFLFEYFSETQRNKGNFPGRFSGRQFSNSRSEMNVSTLELGDSALYLCASSLAPRGNTGELFFGEGSRLTVL.

The chain carries TRBV20-1 and TRBJ2-1; 13 bases match TRBD2. CDR1 and CDR2 from the germline V gene are DFQATT and SNEGSKA (reference sequence). V lost 0 bases, J lost 7 bases, and 6 bases stayed unmatched. This CDR3 is 16 amino acids long. The CDR3 region is CSAREVRLAGGNEQFF. CDR3 sequence (DNA): TGCAGTGCTAGAGAAGTTCGACTAGCGGGGGGAAATGAGCAGTTCTTC.

This clonotype was picked up a small number of times. The rearrangement joins TRBV12-3 or TRBV12-4 to TRBJ1-5; 11 positions match TRBD1. The CDR3 runs 14 residues. Losses at the gene ends were 5 bases for V and 6 bases for J; bases not matched to a gene: 3. The CDR3 reads CASSMGQGVQPQHF. CDR3 nucleotide sequence: TGTGCCAGCAGTATGGGACAGGGGGTTCAGCCCCAGCATTTT.

This clonotype occurred many times. The J gene is TRBJ2-7, the V gene TRBV12-3 or TRBV12-4; no clear D gene. Trimming removed 8 bases at V and 3 bases at J, with 20 bases between. The CDR3 extends over 15 amino acids. CDR3 loop: CASSNGYATNYEQYF. DNA of the CDR3: TGTGCCAGCTCCAACGGTTACGCTACTAACTACGAGCAGTACTTC.

This clonotype was picked up a small number of times. The rearrangement links TRBV7-2 to TRBJ2-7; 10 positions agree with TRBD2. Germline V gives CDR1 SGHTA, CDR2 FQGNSA. Trimming at V came to 3 bases and at J to 3 bases, leaving 5 bases not matched to a gene. The CDR3 sequence is 15 residues long. The CDR3 spells CASSFRTSGIYEQYF. CDR3 nucleotides: TGTGCCAGCAGCTTTCGGACTAGCGGAATCTACGAGCAGTACTTC.

The J gene is TRBJ2-7, the V gene TRBV5-1; D remains ambiguous. CDR3 size: 13 residues. CDR1 SGHRS and CDR2 YFSETQ come from the germline V gene. With 0 bases removed from V and 5 bases from J, the gap between germline ends came to 9 bases. The CDR3 sequence: CASSLAQHHEQYF. CDR3 sequence (DNA): TGCGCCAGCAGCTTGGCTCAGCACCACGAGCAGTACTTC.

The CDR3 region has the DNA TGTGCCAGCAGGGCGAGCGGGAGCGTCTATGAGCAGTTCTTC. This sequence encodes CASRASGSVYEQFF. This chain links TRBV5-5 with TRBJ2-1; TRBD2 aligns across 8 bases. J was trimmed by 8 bases and V by 5 bases; bases with no gene match: 9. CDR3 length: 14 residues. Germline CDR1 is SGHKS and CDR2 is YYEKEE (reference sequence).

The table lists this clonotype with many counts. The chain links TRBV10-3 to TRBJ2-5, with D maybe TRBD2 (5 bases). CDR3 length: 14 amino acids. Trimming shortened V by 5 bases and J by 5 bases, and 15 bases separated the two germline ends. In germline, CDR1 is ENHRY, CDR2 SYGVKD. CDR3 region: CAISNRETRETQYF. In nucleotides, the CDR3 is TGTGCCATCAGTAACCGGGAAACCAGGGAGACCCAGTACTTC.

The rearrangement joins TRBV10-3 to TRBJ2-7, with TRBD1 matching 9 bases. The germline V gene has CDR1 ENHRY and CDR2 SYGVKD. The length of the CDR3 is 14 residues. V gave up 6 bases and J gave up 5 bases; unmatched junction bases: 8. The CDR3 protein is CAISVPGQGDEQYF. CDR3 nucleotides: TGTGCCATCAGCGTTCCGGGACAGGGCGACGAGCAGTACTTC.

The sample holds a few counts of this clonotype. The gene calls are TRBV5-5 and TRBJ2-7; 10 bases line up with TRBD1. Germline V gene lookup returns CDR1 SGHKS and CDR2 YYEKEE (reference sequence). The CDR3 runs to 15 residues. Trimming took 0 bases from V and 3 from J; bases not matched to a gene: 3. The CDR3 sequence: CASSLDGTGVYEQYF. CDR3 nucleotides: TGTGCCAGCAGCTTGGATGGGACAGGGGTCTACGAGCAGTACTTC.

The sample holds many counts of this clonotype. The genes are TRBV4-2 and TRBJ2-7; no clear D. The CDR3 sequence is 13 residues long. V gave up 1 base and J gave up 3 bases, with 7 bases separating them. Per the germline V gene, CDR1 is LGHNA and CDR2 is YNFKEQ. The CDR3, as DNA: TGTGCCAGCAGCCAAGCGTCGGGCTACGAGCAGTACTTC. Its protein is CASSQASGYEQYF.

This clonotype has just a few counts. The chain is built from TRBV7-8 and TRBJ2-1; the D is unclear. The CDR3 loop spans 17 amino acids. The germline gives CDR1 SGHVS, CDR2 FQNEAQ. Trimming removed 1 base at V and 0 bases at J, with 13 bases between. This chain's CDR3 is CASSLVYVMSSYNEQFF. For the CDR3, the DNA is TGTGCCAGCAGCTTAGTATATGTAATGAGCTCCTACAATGAGCAGTTCTTC.

The rearrangement joins TRBV28 to TRBJ1-5; TRBD1 might be the D (5 bases). V was cut by 8 bases and J by 6 bases, with 20 bases left in between. Germline V gene lookup returns CDR1 MDHEN and CDR2 SYDVKM. There are 15 residues in the CDR3. The CDR3 DNA sequence: TGTGCCAGCCAATTAGAATGGCAGGGCAGTCAGCCCCAGCATTTT. Translation gives CASQLEWQGSQPQHF. Supplemented by reference TRBV28 and TRBJ1-5, the full variable domain reads DVKVTQSSRYLVKRTGEKVFLECVQDMDHENMFWYRQDPGLGLRLIYFSYDVKMKEKGDIPEGYSVSREKKERFSLILESASTNQTSMYLCASQLEWQGSQPQHFGDGTRLSIL.

This clonotype was seen more than once but under ten times. This chain connects TRBV20-1 to TRBJ1-2; D is uncertain. V lost 2 bases and J lost 4, with 5 bases in between. CDR1 DFQATT and CDR2 SNEGSKA come from the germline V gene (reference sequence). This CDR3 has 11 residues. The CDR3 region has the DNA TGCAGTGCTAGATTGGGCTATGGCTACACCTTC. It codes for CSARLGYGYTF.

This clonotype was detected only a few times. The chain uses TRBV5-1 and TRBJ2-1; 13 positions agree with TRBD2. V was clipped by 4 bases and J by 9 bases; unmatched bases: 10. Germline V gives CDR1 SGHRS, CDR2 YFSETQ. The CDR3 is 16 amino acids. The CDR3 loop reads CASSPRTSGSVGEQFF. The CDR3 nucleotides are TGCGCCAGCAGCCCCCGGACTAGCGGGAGTGTCGGTGAGCAGTTCTTC.

This clonotype was seen only a few times. This chain joins TRBV7-3 and TRBJ2-6, with D possibly being TRBD1 or TRBD2 (5 bases each). Germline V gene lookup returns CDR1 SGHTA and CDR2 FQGTGA. Trimming stripped 2 bases from V and 2 bases from J, with 10 bases between. CDR3 size: 16 residues. CDR3 amino acids: CASSLGPGPGANVLTF. The CDR3 DNA reads as TGTGCCAGCAGCTTAGGTCCGGGACCTGGGGCCAACGTCCTGACTTTC.

This clonotype has just a few counts. DNA of the CDR3: TGTGCCAGCAGCCAACCCCAGGCGGACTTCTTGGGAGAGACCCAGTACTTC. Residues: CASSQPQADFLGETQYF. This chain links TRBV3-1 with TRBJ2-5; D possibly corresponds to TRBD2 (5 bases). Germline-derived CDR1 and CDR2 are LGHDT and YNNKEL (reference sequence). Trimming removed 2 bases from V and 4 bases from J, with 20 bases in between. This CDR3 has 17 amino acids.

The sample holds a few counts of this clonotype. The chain has TRBV5-6 and TRBJ1-2, with D uncertain. Per the germline V gene, CDR1 is SGHDT and CDR2 is YYEEEE. CDR3 size: 11 residues. V was trimmed by 0 bases and J by 11 bases, leaving 8 bases between them. The CDR3 protein is CASSLAGPYTF. The DNA for the CDR3 is TGTGCCAGCAGCTTGGCCGGACCTTACACCTTC.

The V call is TRBV9, the J call TRBJ2-1; TRBD2 aligns across 14 bases. J gave up 7 bases and V 4 bases, and 7 bases lay outside the gene matches. Germline V gene lookup returns CDR1 SGDLS and CDR2 YYNGEE. The CDR3 loop spans 16 amino acids. The CDR3 coding sequence is TGTGCCAGCAGCTCGGGACTAGCGGGAGTCTTGAATGAGCAGTTCTTC. Protein sequence: CASSSGLAGVLNEQFF.

This clonotype has a handful of counts. The chain employs TRBV5-1 and TRBJ2-1, with 13 nucleotides matching TRBD2. This CDR3 is 16 amino acids long. With 3 bases clipped from V and 6 bases from J, the junction kept 6 bases outside the gene matches. CDR1 is SGHRS and CDR2 is YFSETQ in the germline V gene. The CDR3 nucleotides are TGCGCCAGCAGCTATGGGACTAGCGGGACTAGCAATGAGCAGTTCTTC. It translates to CASSYGTSGTSNEQFF.

The chain links TRBV12-3 or TRBV12-4 to TRBJ2-1, with TRBD2 matching 8 bases. The junction had 12 bases not matched to a gene; V was cut back by 4 bases and J by 1 base. The CDR3 contains 18 residues. CDR3: CASSSRGGSGSSYNEQFF. CDR3 nucleotides: TGTGCCAGCAGTTCTAGGGGGGGAAGCGGGAGTTCCTACAATGAGCAGTTCTTC.

This clonotype was recorded at least ten times. The rearrangement joins TRBV12-3 or TRBV12-4 to TRBJ2-7; possibly TRBD2 for D (6 bases). Trimming took off 6 bases at V and 2 bases at J, with 17 bases between the two ends. The CDR3 loop spans 15 amino acids. This chain's CDR3 is CASSAHNPGAYEQYF. The CDR3 coding sequence is TGTGCCAGCAGCGCCCATAACCCGGGGGCCTACGAGCAGTACTTC.